These 12 T cell receptor beta chains were sequenced from one sample in a study of T cell repertoires in cytomegalovirus infection. One entry per CDR3 protein results from TCRdb running MiXCR on the reads. The sample records some 270,000 distinct CDR3 sequences, 15% to 20% being singletons. What was sequenced was CD8+ T cells from PBMCs. The receptors were sampled from a human donor in good health (CMV status not recorded). Some clones in this sample may be carry-over from other donors' samples.

This clonotype was detected many times. The chain couples TRBV7-8 to TRBJ2-7; 12 nucleotides match TRBD2. The CDR3 extends over 15 amino acids. Germline CDR1 SGHVS, CDR2 FQNEAQ. V shed 2 bases and J 5 bases; nucleotides not matched to a gene: 4. This CDR3 reads CASSLLAGGPDEQYF. In DNA, the CDR3 is TGTGCCAGCAGCTTACTAGCGGGGGGGCCCGACGAGCAGTACTTC.

This clonotype was counted between two and nine times. The chain employs TRBV20-1 and TRBJ2-7; 7 bases align to TRBD2. CDR1 is DFQATT and CDR2 is SNEGSKA in the germline V gene (reference sequence). The length of the CDR3 is 15 residues. The ends lost 3 bases at V and 4 bases at J; junction bases unmatched: 12. CDR3 amino acids: CSARDTGGGLYEQYF. The CDR3 DNA follows: TGCAGTGCTAGGGATACCGGCGGGGGTTTGTACGAGCAGTACTTC.

This clonotype was recorded many times. V usage is TRBV5-6 and J usage is TRBJ1-1; D unresolved. V was shortened by 0 bases and J by 7 bases, with 13 bases between the two germline ends. The CDR3 is 14 amino acids. Germline V lookup: CDR1 SGHDT, CDR2 YYEEEE. As DNA, the CDR3 is TGTGCCAGCAGCTTGGGGTGGAGTGGCGGTGAAGCTTTCTTT. Translated: CASSLGWSGGEAFF.

This clonotype has a handful of counts. J is TRBJ1-1 and V is TRBV29-1; 8 bases are a match to TRBD1. With 7 bases clipped from V and 6 bases from J, the junction kept 4 bases outside the gene matches. The germline gives CDR1 SQVTM, CDR2 ANQGSEA. The CDR3 loop spans 11 amino acids. The CDR3 DNA reads as TGCAGCGCTATGACAGGGGCTGAAGCTTTCTTT. It is translated as CSAMTGAEAFF.

This clonotype turned up a few times. The gene calls are TRBV6-5 and TRBJ2-3, with D hard to call. This CDR3 region has 14 residues. Germline V gene lookup returns CDR1 MNHEY and CDR2 SVGAGI. V was cut by 2 bases and J by 4 bases, with 10 bases left in between. The CDR3 region is CASSYRARADTQYF. CDR3 bases: TGTGCCAGCAGTTACAGGGCACGGGCAGATACGCAGTATTTT.

This clonotype was picked up many times. The V and J genes are TRBV7-3 and TRBJ1-6; no definite D call. The CDR3 totals 13 residues. V lost 5 bases to trimming and J lost 10 bases, with 12 bases between them. Looked up from germline, CDR1 is SGHTA and CDR2 is FQGTGA. DNA of the CDR3: TGTGCCAGCAGCCCCGGGCCAGACTCACCCCTCCACTTT. Encoded protein: CASSPGPDSPLHF.

This clonotype was found many times. V gene TRBV7-2 combines with J gene TRBJ1-1; D might be TRBD1 (6 bases). Germline CDR1 SGHTA, CDR2 FQGNSA. The CDR3 extends over 15 amino acids. Trimming removed 5 bases from V and 4 bases from J, with 17 bases in between. In DNA, the CDR3 is TGTGCCAGCAGCCTGGTAGAACGAGGGGGCACTGAAGCTTTCTTT. Its protein is CASSLVERGGTEAFF.

This clonotype has just a few counts. The CDR3 region has the DNA TGCGCCAGCAGCCAGAGTTTAGGGGTCGCCGAGCAGTACTTC. This translates into CASSQSLGVAEQYF. The V gene is TRBV4-1, the J gene TRBJ2-7; a possible D gene is TRBD1 (5 bases). This CDR3 has 14 residues. Germline CDR1 is MGHRA and CDR2 is YSYEKL. With 3 bases removed from V and 6 bases from J, the gap between germline ends came to 15 bases.

This clonotype was detected only a few times. The J gene is TRBJ2-5, the V gene TRBV6-6, with 11 positions matching TRBD2. Trimming took 2 bases from V and 2 from J; bases not matched to a gene: 10. Germline V gives CDR1 MNHNY, CDR2 SVGAGI (reference sequence). This CDR3 is built from 18 residues. This CDR3 is CASSYPNPTSGEQETQYF. CDR3 nucleotides: TGTGCCAGCAGTTACCCCAATCCGACTAGCGGGGAACAAGAGACCCAGTACTTC.

This clonotype was found a few times. The V gene is TRBV3-1, the J gene TRBJ1-1; possibly TRBD1 for D (6 bases). V lost 0 bases, J lost 4 bases, and 12 bases lay in between. CDR1 and CDR2 (germline): LGHDT, YNNKEL (reference sequence). The CDR3 sequence is 15 residues long. The CDR3 is CASSQDETGSTEAFF. Written as DNA, the CDR3 is TGTGCCAGCAGCCAAGACGAGACAGGTTCCACTGAAGCTTTCTTT.

The chain uses TRBV7-6 and TRBJ1-4; the D is unclear. Germline V gene sequence: CDR1 SGHVS, CDR2 FNYEAQ. The CDR3 is made up of 16 amino acids. The V and J ends lost 1 base and 0 bases respectively, with 9 bases between them. The CDR3 nucleotides read TGTGCCAGCAGCTTAGGCGGGAACCCAACTAATGAAAAACTGTTTTTT. Its translation: CASSLGGNPTNEKLFF.

This chain links TRBV7-3 with TRBJ2-7; 8 positions agree with TRBD2. Germline loops: CDR1 SGHTA, CDR2 FQGTGA. The length of the CDR3 is 17 residues. V dropped 5 bases and J dropped 8; count of bases not matched to a gene: 20. CDR3 nucleotides: TGTGCCAGCAGCATATCTTCCGGGACTAGGCTGACTGGGAAGCAGTACTTC. The encoded protein is CASSISSGTRLTGKQYF.